This T cell receptor (beta chain) is from a study of beta chain features in type 1 diabetes. The authors reverse transcribed all of the isolated RNA, so sequencing captured expressed TCRB transcripts. Data came from immunoSEQ multiplex PCR; TCRdb stores just in-frame clones and leaves some out. The data hold fewer than 150,000 clones, with less than 9% observed a single time. The CDR3 has 17 amino acids. V lost 0 bases to trimming and J lost 6 bases; unmatched junction nucleotides: 11. From germline, CDR1 is LGHNA and CDR2 YNFKEQ. The sequenced material came from central memory CD4+ T cells from blood. The TCR comes from a woman aged 25 to 39 in good health. V usage is TRBV4-2 and J usage is TRBJ1-1; 9 positions agree with TRBD1. The CDR3 reads CASSQDSPTGGKPEAFF. The CDR3 nucleotides read TGTGCCAGCAGCCAAGACTCTCCCACAGGGGGCAAGCCTGAAGCTTTCTTT.